This T cell receptor (beta chain) derives from a study of human thymus T cells. Study conclusions and caveats: Usage of V and J genes appeared biased in thymic and blood repertoires.

Regarding this clone: What it binds is not known.

An approximately 0.45-1 mL peripheral blood aliquot was taken intraoperatively from four of eight donors. Genomic DNA was extracted from every available blood leukocyte. The method was immunoSEQ multiplex PCR; TCRdb's version includes in-frame clones alone and lacks a portion of them. Among tens of thousands of clones listed, 95% were seen once. The source of this sequence is a girl in the first two years of life with a congenital heart defect but otherwise immunologically healthy. The specimen sequenced was blood.

CDR3 nucleotide sequence: TGTGCCAGCCGCCCCGGGACAGGGACCACAGATACGCAGTATTTT. It specifies CASRPGTGTTDTQYF. This rearrangement joins TRBV7-2 to TRBJ2-3; 9 bases map to TRBD1. V gave up 8 bases and J gave up 2 bases; unmatched junction bases: 8. CDR3 length equals 15 residues. Germline V lookup: CDR1 SGHTA, CDR2 FQGNSA.